This T cell receptor (beta chain) was obtained from a study of patients and donors after allogeneic stem cell transplantation. Germline CDR1 reads ENHRY; CDR2 reads SYGVKD. The CDR3 totals 15 residues. With 0 bases removed from V and 3 bases from J, the gap between germline ends came to 11 bases. The table lists this clonotype with many counts. TCRdb analysed the RT-PCR reads with MiXCR anew, one entry per CDR3 protein. The data hold 150,000 to 200,000 distinct CDR3 sequences, with 24% observed a single time. The chain links TRBV10-3 to TRBJ1-1; no reliable D call. This sequence was found in a human donor who was either an allogeneic HSCT recipient or a stem cell or donor lymphocyte infusion donor (not recorded which). It is not recorded whose cells these are; they may come from a transplant donor. Sequencing was done on a sample of blood, either unsorted or a sorted T cell fraction (not recorded which). The CDR3 region is CAISESGGFYTEAFF. CDR3 DNA sequence: TGTGCCATCAGTGAGTCCGGAGGGTTCTACACTGAAGCTTTCTTT.